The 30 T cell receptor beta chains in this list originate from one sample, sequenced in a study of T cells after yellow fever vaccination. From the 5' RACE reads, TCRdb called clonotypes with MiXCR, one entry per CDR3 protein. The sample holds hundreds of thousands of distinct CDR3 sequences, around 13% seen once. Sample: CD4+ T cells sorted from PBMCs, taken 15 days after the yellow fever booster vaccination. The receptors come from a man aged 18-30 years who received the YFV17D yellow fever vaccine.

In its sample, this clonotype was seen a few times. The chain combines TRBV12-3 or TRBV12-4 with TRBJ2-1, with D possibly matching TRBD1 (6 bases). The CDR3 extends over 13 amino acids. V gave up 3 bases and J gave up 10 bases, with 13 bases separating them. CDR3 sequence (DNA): TGTGCCAGCAGTTTTGGGGGCCCAAGGGAGCAGTTCTTC. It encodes CASSFGGPREQFF.

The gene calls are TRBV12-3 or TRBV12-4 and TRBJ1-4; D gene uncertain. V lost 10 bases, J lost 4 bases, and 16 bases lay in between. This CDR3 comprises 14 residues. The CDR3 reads CAISFGGFNEKLFF. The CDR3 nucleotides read TGTGCCATCAGCTTCGGCGGATTTAATGAAAAACTGTTTTTT.

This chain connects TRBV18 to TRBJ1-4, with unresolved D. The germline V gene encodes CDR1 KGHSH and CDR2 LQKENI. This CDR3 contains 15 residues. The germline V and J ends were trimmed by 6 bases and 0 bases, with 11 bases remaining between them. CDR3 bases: TGTGCCAGCTCCCGCGGACCTGCAACTAATGAAAAACTGTTTTTT. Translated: CASSRGPATNEKLFF.

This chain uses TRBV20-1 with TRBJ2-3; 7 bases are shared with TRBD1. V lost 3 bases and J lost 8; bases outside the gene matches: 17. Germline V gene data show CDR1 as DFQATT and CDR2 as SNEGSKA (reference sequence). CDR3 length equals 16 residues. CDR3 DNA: TGCAGTGCTAGTTCAGGGGGTCGGGGCCCGAGGGGTACGCAGTATTTT. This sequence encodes CSASSGGRGPRGTQYF.

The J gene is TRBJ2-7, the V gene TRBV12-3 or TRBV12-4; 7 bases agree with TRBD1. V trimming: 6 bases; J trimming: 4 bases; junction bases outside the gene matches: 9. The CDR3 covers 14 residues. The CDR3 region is CASRGRGLSYEQYF. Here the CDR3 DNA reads TGTGCCAGCAGGGGCAGGGGGTTGTCTTACGAGCAGTACTTC.

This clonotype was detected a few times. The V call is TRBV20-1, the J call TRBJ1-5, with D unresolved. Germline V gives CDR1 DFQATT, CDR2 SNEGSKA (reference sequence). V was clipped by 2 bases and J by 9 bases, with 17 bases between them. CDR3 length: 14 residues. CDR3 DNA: TGCAGTGCTAGACCTACGGCCGTAGGTTGGCCCCAGCATTTT. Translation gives CSARPTAVGWPQHF.

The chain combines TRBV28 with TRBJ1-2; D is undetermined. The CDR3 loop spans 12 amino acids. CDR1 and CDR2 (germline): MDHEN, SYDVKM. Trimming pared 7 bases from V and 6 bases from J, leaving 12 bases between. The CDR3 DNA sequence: TGTGCCAGCACTAAAAATCCGGATGGCTACACCTTC. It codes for CASTKNPDGYTF.

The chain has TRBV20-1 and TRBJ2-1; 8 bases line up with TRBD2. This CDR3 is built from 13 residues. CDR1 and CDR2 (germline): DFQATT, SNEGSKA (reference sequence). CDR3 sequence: CSPVAGSYNEQFF. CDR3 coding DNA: TGCAGCCCGGTAGCGGGGAGTTACAATGAGCAGTTCTTC.

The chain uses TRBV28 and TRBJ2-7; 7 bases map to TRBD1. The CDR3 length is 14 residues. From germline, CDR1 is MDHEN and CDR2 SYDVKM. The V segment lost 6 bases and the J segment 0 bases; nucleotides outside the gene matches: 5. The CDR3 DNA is TGTGCCAGCAGCACCCCAGGGGGCTCCTACGAGCAGTACGTC. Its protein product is CASSTPGGSYEQYV.

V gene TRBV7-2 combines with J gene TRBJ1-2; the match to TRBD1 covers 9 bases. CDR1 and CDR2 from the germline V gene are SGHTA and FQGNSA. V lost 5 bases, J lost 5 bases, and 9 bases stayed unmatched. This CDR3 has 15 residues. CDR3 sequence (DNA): TGTGCCAGCAGCCGAACCGGGACAGGGTATTATGGCTACACCTTC. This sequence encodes CASSRTGTGYYGYTF. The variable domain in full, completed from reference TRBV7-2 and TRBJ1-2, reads GAGVSQSPSNKVTEKGKDVELRCDPISGHTALYWYRQSLGQGLEFLIYFQGNSAPDKSGLPSDRFSAERTGGSVSTLTIQRTQQEDSAVYLCASSRTGTGYYGYTFGSGTRLTVV.

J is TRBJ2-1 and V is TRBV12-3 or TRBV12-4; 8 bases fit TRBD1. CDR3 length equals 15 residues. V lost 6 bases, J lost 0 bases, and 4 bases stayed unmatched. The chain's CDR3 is CASSPGQDSYNEQFF. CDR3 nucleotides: TGTGCCAGCAGCCCGGGACAGGACTCCTACAATGAGCAGTTCTTC.

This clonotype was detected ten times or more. This CDR3 is CASSLAGVTTEAFF. CDR3 DNA sequence: TGTGCCAGCAGCTTAGCAGGGGTCACTACTGAAGCTTTCTTT. J is TRBJ1-1 and V is TRBV7-9, with D possibly being TRBD1 (5 bases). The CDR3 has 14 residues. Trimming pared 0 bases from V and 5 bases from J, leaving 10 bases between. The germline V gene encodes CDR1 SEHNR and CDR2 FQNEAQ (reference sequence).

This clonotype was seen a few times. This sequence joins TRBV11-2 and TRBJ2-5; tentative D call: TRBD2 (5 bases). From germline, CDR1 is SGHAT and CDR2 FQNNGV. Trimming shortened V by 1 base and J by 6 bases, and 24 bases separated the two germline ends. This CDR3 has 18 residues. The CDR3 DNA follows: TGTGCCAGCAGCTTAGGGCGTGGAGGACTGCTAATCCCGAAGACCCAGTACTTC. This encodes CASSLGRGGLLIPKTQYF.

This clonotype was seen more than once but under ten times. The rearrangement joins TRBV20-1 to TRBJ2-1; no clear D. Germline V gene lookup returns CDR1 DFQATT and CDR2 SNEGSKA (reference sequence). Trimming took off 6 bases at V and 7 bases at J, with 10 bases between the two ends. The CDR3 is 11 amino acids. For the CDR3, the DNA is TGCAGTGCCGAACCTGTGAATGAGCAGTTCTTC. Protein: CSAEPVNEQFF.

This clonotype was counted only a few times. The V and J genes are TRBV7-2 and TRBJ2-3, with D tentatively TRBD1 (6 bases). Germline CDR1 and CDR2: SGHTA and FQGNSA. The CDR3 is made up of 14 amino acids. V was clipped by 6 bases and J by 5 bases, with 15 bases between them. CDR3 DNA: TGTGCCAGCAGATCGTACAGGGTAGAAGATACGCAGTATTTT. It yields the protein CASRSYRVEDTQYF.

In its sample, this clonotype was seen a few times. The CDR3: CSVEKGRTDTQYF. In DNA, the CDR3 is TGCAGCGTTGAAAAGGGGCGCACAGATACGCAGTATTTT. The chain couples TRBV29-1 to TRBJ2-3; D possibly corresponds to TRBD1 (5 bases). Per the germline V gene, CDR1 is SQVTM and CDR2 is ANQGSEA. The CDR3 totals 13 residues. V lost 2 bases, J lost 1 base, and 7 bases lay in between.

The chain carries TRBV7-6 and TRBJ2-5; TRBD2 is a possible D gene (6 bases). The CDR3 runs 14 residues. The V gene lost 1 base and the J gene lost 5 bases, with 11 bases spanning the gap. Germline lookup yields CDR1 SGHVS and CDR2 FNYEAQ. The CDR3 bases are TGTGCCAGCAGCTTAGTGTCACGGGGGGAGACCCAGTACTTC. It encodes CASSLVSRGETQYF.

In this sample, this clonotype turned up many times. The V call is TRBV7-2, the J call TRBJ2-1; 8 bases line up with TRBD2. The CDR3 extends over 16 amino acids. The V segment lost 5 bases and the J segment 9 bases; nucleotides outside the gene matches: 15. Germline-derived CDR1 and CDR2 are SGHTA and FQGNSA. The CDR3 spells CASSLTGGVATFEQFF. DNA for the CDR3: TGTGCCAGCAGCCTTACGGGGGGGGTAGCGACCTTTGAGCAGTTCTTC.

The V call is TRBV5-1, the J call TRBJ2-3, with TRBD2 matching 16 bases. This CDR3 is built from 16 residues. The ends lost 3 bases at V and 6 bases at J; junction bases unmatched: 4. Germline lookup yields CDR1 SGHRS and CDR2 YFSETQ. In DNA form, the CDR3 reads TGCGCCAGCAGCTCGGGACTAGCGGGGGGGCGCGATACGCAGTATTTT. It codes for CASSSGLAGGRDTQYF.

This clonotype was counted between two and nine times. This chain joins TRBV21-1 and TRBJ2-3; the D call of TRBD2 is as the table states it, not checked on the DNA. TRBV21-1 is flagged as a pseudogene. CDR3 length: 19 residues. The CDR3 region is CASSQPGPSLPVGTDTQYF. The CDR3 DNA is TGTGCCAGCAGCCAACCGGGACCCTCCTTACCGGTGGGCACAGATACGCAGTATTTT.

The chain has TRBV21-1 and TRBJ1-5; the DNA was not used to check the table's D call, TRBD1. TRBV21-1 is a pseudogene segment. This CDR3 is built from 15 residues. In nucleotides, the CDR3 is TGTGCCAGCAGCAAAGAGGGGTATAGCAATCAGCCCCAGCATTTT. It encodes CASSKEGYSNQPQHF.

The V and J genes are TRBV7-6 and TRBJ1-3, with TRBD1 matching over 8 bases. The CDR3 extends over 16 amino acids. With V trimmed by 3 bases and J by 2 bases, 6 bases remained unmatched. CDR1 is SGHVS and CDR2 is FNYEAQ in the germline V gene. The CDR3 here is CASSFYRGVTGNTIYF. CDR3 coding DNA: TGTGCCAGCAGCTTTTACAGGGGGGTCACTGGAAACACCATATATTTT.

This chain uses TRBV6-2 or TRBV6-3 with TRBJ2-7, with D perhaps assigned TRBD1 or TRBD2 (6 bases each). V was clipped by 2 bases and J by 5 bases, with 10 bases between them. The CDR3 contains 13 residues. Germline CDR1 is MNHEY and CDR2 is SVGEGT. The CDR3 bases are TGTGCCAGCAGTTACGGGGGGCGCGACGAGCAGTACTTC. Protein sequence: CASSYGGRDEQYF.

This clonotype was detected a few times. The CDR3 is CASSYWSTDTQYF. The DNA of the CDR3 is TGTGCCAGCAGTTATTGGAGCACAGATACGCAGTATTTT. The chain combines TRBV6-5 with TRBJ2-3; D call uncertain. Germline loops: CDR1 MNHEY, CDR2 SVGAGI. The CDR3 extends over 13 amino acids. V lost 3 bases and J lost 0, with 4 bases in between.

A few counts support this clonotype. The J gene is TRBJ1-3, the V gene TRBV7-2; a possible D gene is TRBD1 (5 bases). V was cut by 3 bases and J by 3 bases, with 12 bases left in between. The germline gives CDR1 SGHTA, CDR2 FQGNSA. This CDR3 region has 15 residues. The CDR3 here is CASSFTLGGGNTIYF. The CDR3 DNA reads TGTGCCAGCAGCTTTACCCTGGGGGGTGGAAACACCATATATTTT.

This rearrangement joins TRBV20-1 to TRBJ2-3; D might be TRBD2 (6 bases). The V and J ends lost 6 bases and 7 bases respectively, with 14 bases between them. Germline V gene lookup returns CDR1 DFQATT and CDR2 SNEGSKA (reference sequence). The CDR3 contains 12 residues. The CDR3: CSAGRAGNTQYF. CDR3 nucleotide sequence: TGCAGTGCAGGCAGGGCGGGAAATACGCAGTATTTT.

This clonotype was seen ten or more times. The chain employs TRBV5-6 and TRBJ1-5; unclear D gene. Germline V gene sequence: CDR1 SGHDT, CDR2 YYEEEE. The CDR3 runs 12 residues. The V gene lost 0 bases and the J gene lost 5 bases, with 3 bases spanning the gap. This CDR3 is CASSLGDQPQHF. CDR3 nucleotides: TGTGCCAGCAGCTTGGGGGATCAGCCCCAGCATTTT.

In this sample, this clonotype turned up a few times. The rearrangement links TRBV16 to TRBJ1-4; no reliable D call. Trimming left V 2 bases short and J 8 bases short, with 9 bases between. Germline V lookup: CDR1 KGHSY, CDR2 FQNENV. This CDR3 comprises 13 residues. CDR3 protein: CASSQQSNEKLFF. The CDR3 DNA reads TGTGCCAGCAGCCAACAATCCAACGAAAAACTGTTTTTT.

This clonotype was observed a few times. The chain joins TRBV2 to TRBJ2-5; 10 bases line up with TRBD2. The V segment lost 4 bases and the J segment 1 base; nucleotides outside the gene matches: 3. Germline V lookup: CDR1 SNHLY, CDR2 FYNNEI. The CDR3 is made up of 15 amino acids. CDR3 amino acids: CASSGLAGPQETQYF. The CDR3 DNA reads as TGTGCCAGCAGTGGACTAGCGGGCCCCCAAGAGACCCAGTACTTC. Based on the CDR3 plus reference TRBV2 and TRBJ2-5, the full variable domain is EPEVTQTPSHQVTQMGQEVILRCVPISNHLYFYWYRQILGQKVEFLVSFYNNEISEKSEIFDDQFSVERPDGSNFTLKIRSTKLEDSAMYFCASSGLAGPQETQYFGPGTRLLVL.

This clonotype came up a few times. CDR3 nucleotides: TGTGCCAGCAGCCAAGGCCGGGACAGGTGGAACTATGGCTACACCTTC. Amino acid sequence: CASSQGRDRWNYGYTF. The V gene is TRBV4-2, the J gene TRBJ1-2; 8 bases line up with TRBD1. The junction had 6 bases not matched to a gene; V was cut back by 1 base and J by 2 bases. Germline CDR1 LGHNA, CDR2 YNFKEQ. This CDR3 is built from 16 residues.